This TCR beta chain was retrieved from a study of CD8 T cells in Susac syndrome. Study-level information: Active disease was present in about six of the sequenced Susac syndrome patients, and remission in about eight.

CDR1 and CDR2 (germline): SGDLS, YYNGEE. The CDR3 contains 12 residues. V shed 9 bases and J shed 1 base, with 10 bases lying between them. The RNA, 0.5 to 1 ug, was put through reverse transcription using random hexamers. TCRdb reanalysed the immunoSEQ multiplex PCR reads using MiXCR and keeps one entry per CDR3 protein. The sample yields fewer than 85,000 distinct CDR3 sequences, around 94% seen once. V usage is TRBV9 and J usage is TRBJ1-1, with no clear D. Sequences were obtained from CD8+ T cells from PBMCs. The sequence derives from a human donor with Susac syndrome. CDR3 DNA: TGTGCCACCTCCCCGGAGAACACTGAAGCTTTCTTT. It encodes CATSPENTEAFF. The whole variable domain, filled in from reference TRBV9 and TRBJ1-1, reads DSGVTQTPKHLITATGQRVTLRCSPRSGDLSVYWYQQSLDQGLQFLIQYYNGEERAKGNILERFSAQQFPDLHSELNLSSLELGDSALYFCATSPENTEAFFGQGTRLTVV.